The sequence of this TCR beta chain was determined in a study of glioma-infiltrating T cells. The CDR3 is 14 residues long. Germline V gene sequence: CDR1 DFQATT, CDR2 SNEGSKA (reference sequence). V lost 1 base to trimming and J lost 3 bases, with 13 bases between them. TCR alpha and beta CDR3 regions were amplified from RNA using iRepertoire nested multiplex PCR. TCRdb analysed the multiplex PCR reads with MiXCR anew, one entry per CDR3 protein. The sample comprises about 180,000 distinct CDR3 sequences, more than 35% of which are singletons, and 4% to 6.5% rests with the top ten. Notes on the study in general: Very few CDR3 sequences were shared between tissue and blood.

This clonotype was recorded many times. What it recognizes is unknown. This chain connects TRBV20-1 to TRBJ2-7; D gene uncertain. Source material: glioma tissue, nonneoplastic brain tissue, or PBMCs (not recorded which). This clonotype was obtained from a human donor with low-grade glioma or glioblastoma, undergoing nonglioma brain surgery, or in good health (not recorded which). DNA for the CDR3: TGCAGTGCTAGAGGGCCCCGGGTGGACTACGAGCAGTACTTC. Protein: CSARGPRVDYEQYF.